What follows describes a single T cell receptor (beta chain). Its specificity is unknown. The data are from a study of cytomegalovirus exposure and HLA in healthy donors. The study, taken as a whole, reports: Sequencing depth across donors, presence/absence analyses assumed, was roughly uniform. Later genetic work tied a missense DCLRE1C variant to beta-chain V and J trimming. Earlier results showed most TCR beta V segments being productive about 87% or about 30% of the time.

In the PCR, 60 Vbeta and 13 Jbeta primers were used. This table comes from immunoSEQ multiplex PCR, and its TCRdb copy is limited to in-frame clones, with some not included. This sample has about 82,000 clones, with approximately 80% found just once. V lost 4 bases to trimming and J lost 7 bases, with 16 bases between them. This CDR3 spans 15 amino acids. Germline CDR1 reads MGHRA; CDR2 reads YSYEKL. Material for sequencing was PBMCs. The receptor was derived from a human donor in good health. The chain recombines TRBV4-1 with TRBJ1-4, with D tentatively TRBD1 (5 bases). Written as DNA, the CDR3 is TGCGCCAGCAGCCGCTTCCAGCGGGGGGGTGAAAAACTGTTTTTT. It encodes CASSRFQRGGEKLFF.